The clone carrying this T cell receptor beta chain appeared a few times. A much larger clone lies one base from this, so it may be a read error. CDR3 size: 15 residues. The ends lost 7 bases at V and 4 bases at J; junction bases unmatched: 6. Per the germline V gene, CDR1 is ENHRY and CDR2 is SYGVKD. These data belong to a study of T cells in Graves' hyperthyroidism and ophthalmopathy. Exclusions: uncontrolled infection, other autoimmune disease, pregnancy, lactation. Clinical symptoms, serum thyroxine, TRAb, thyroid ultrasound and orbital computed tomography established diagnosis. TCR beta CDR3 regions were amplified from RNA transcripts. HTBI primers were the set used in a first-round RT-PCR of the TCR CDR3. Using its own MiXCR run on the multiplex PCR reads, TCRdb lists one record per CDR3 protein. In the table there are 300,000 or so distinct CDR3 sequences, 17% of which are singletons.

This receptor was taken from an older woman with Graves' ophthalmopathy. Sequenced: blood. This chain connects TRBV10-3 to TRBJ2-1; 11 bases fit TRBD1. CDR3 protein: CAIKGDRGAYNEQFF. In DNA form, the CDR3 reads TGTGCCATCAAGGGGGACAGGGGGGCGTACAATGAGCAGTTCTTC.